The 15 T cell receptor beta chains reported below all come from one sample, sequenced in a study of human T cells and chemical hapten exposure. The time point denotes: pre-sensitization, week 0. Treatment noted: therapeutic diphenylcyclopropenone sensitization with weekly scalp DPC. TCRdb used MiXCR to reprocess the RACE reads, holding one entry per CDR3 protein. The table has some 300,000 distinct CDR3 sequences, approximately 5.8% seen once. Sequenced here: whole blood, sampled in connection with sensitization to the hapten diphenylcyclopropenone (DPC). The receptors come from a woman between 18 and 29 years old with alopecia areata. Some clones in this sample may be carry-over from other donors' samples.

The chain carries TRBV19 and TRBJ2-1; 10 bases are a match to TRBD2. The CDR3 runs to 16 residues. V lost 5 bases and J lost 3; bases outside the gene matches: 7. Germline V gene lookup returns CDR1 LNHDA and CDR2 SQIVND (reference sequence). DNA of the CDR3: TGTGCCAGTAGTGTCATAGCGGGGGGCCTCTACAATGAGCAGTTCTTC. This sequence encodes CASSVIAGGLYNEQFF. Filled out from reference TRBV19 and TRBJ2-1, the complete variable domain reads DGGITQSPKYLFRKEGQNVTLSCEQNLNHDAMYWYRQDPGQGLRLIYYSQIVNDFQKGDIAEGYSVSREKKESFPLTVTSAQKNPTAFYLCASSVIAGGLYNEQFFGPGTRLTVL.

This clonotype was observed a handful of times. This chain joins TRBV28 and TRBJ1-3, with D possibly matching TRBD1 (5 bases). V shed 5 bases and J shed 2 bases, with 16 bases lying between them. Germline V gives CDR1 MDHEN, CDR2 SYDVKM. The CDR3 is 16 amino acids. The CDR3 region has the DNA TGTGCCAGCAGTATAACTCAGGGTTTTACTGGAAACACCATATATTTT. As protein: CASSITQGFTGNTIYF.

The chain is built from TRBV6-2 or TRBV6-3 and TRBJ1-2; a possible D gene is TRBD1 (6 bases). The CDR3 runs to 14 residues. CDR1 MNHEY and CDR2 SVGEGT come from the germline V gene. Between the trimmed V and J ends, which lost 4 bases and 4 bases, there was a span of 13 bases. CDR3 DNA: TGTGCCAGCAGTTTCGAGGACAGAAGCTATGGCTACACCTTC. Its protein is CASSFEDRSYGYTF.

The gene calls are TRBV4-1 and TRBJ1-1, with TRBD1 as a possible D gene (5 bases). The germline V gene has CDR1 MGHRA and CDR2 YSYEKL. Trimming removed 5 bases from V and 6 bases from J, with 19 bases in between. There are 15 residues in the CDR3. This CDR3 reads CASSSRQGPKAEAFF. CDR3 in DNA: TGCGCCAGCAGCTCACGCCAGGGTCCGAAAGCTGAAGCTTTCTTT.

This clonotype appeared many times. The gene calls are TRBV12-3 or TRBV12-4 and TRBJ1-4; a possible D gene is TRBD1 (6 bases). V dropped 6 bases and J dropped 6 bases, with 14 bases sitting between them. CDR3 size: 14 residues. The CDR3 loop reads CASSPGGGDEKLFF. CDR3 coding DNA: TGTGCCAGCAGCCCGGGGGGCGGAGATGAAAAACTGTTTTTT.

As concerns this clonotype: A much bigger clone sits one base away, suggesting this may be a read error. This chain joins TRBV6-6 and TRBJ1-1, with D possibly TRBD1 on 5 matching bases. Germline V gives CDR1 MNHNY, CDR2 SVGAGI (reference sequence). The CDR3 runs 16 residues. The chain's CDR3 is CSSSPNSGVSFTEAFF. CDR3 DNA sequence: TGTTCCAGCAGTCCCAATTCGGGGGTGTCGTTCACTGAAGCTTTCTTT.

This clonotype was recorded many times. This likely stems from a read error, as it lies one base from a far larger clone. This sequence joins TRBV5-6 and TRBJ1-5; no definite D call. Per germline, CDR1 SGHDT and CDR2 YYEEEE. The ends were cut back, 0 bases at V and 1 base at J, with 5 bases in the middle. This CDR3 is built from 14 residues. Here the CDR3 reads CASSLGQSNQPQHF. CDR3 nucleotide sequence: TGTGCCAGCAGCTTGGGGCAGAGCAATCAGCCCCAGCATTTT.

The chain links TRBV14 to TRBJ2-5; 14 bases align to TRBD2. CDR1 SGHDN and CDR2 FVKESK come from the germline V gene. V gave up 3 bases and J gave up 5 bases; unmatched junction bases: 2. This CDR3 is built from 15 residues. The CDR3 DNA reads TGTGCCAGCAGCCAGGGACTAGCGGGGGTCGAGACCCAGTACTTC. Its translation is CASSQGLAGVETQYF.

The chain couples TRBV27 to TRBJ1-3, with TRBD1 matching over 10 bases. From germline, CDR1 is MNHEY and CDR2 SMNVEV (reference sequence). The CDR3 sequence is 17 residues long. Unmatched junction bases numbered 9, after V lost 4 bases and J lost 3 bases. CDR3 nucleotide sequence: TGTGCCAGCAGTTCCGGAGCGACAGGGGGCTTTGGAAACACCATATATTTT. It is translated as CASSSGATGGFGNTIYF.

A few counts support this clonotype. The rearrangement joins TRBV14 to TRBJ2-5; TRBD1 matches at 9 bases. J lost 4 bases, V lost 5 bases, and 8 bases had no gene match. Germline values: CDR1 SGHDN, CDR2 FVKESK. The CDR3 has 15 amino acids. This CDR3 reads CASSSGTGFAETQYF. The CDR3, as DNA: TGTGCCAGCAGCTCCGGGACAGGGTTCGCAGAGACCCAGTACTTC.

The gene calls are TRBV25-1 and TRBJ2-7, with 8 bases aligning to TRBD1. In germline, CDR1 is MGHDK, CDR2 SYGVNS. J was trimmed by 4 bases and V by 1 base; bases with no gene match: 6. This CDR3 region has 15 residues. For the CDR3, the DNA is TGTGCCAGCAGTGAATCCGGGACAGGCGATTACGAGCAGTACTTC. Its protein is CASSESGTGDYEQYF.

This clonotype was picked up many times. The J gene is TRBJ2-3, the V gene TRBV2; maybe TRBD1 (6 bases). The V gene's germline CDR1 is SNHLY and CDR2 FYNNEI. This CDR3 contains 14 residues. The ends were cut back, 8 bases at V and 4 bases at J, with 16 bases in the middle. CDR3 region: CASVRQAGADTQYF. DNA of the CDR3: TGTGCCAGCGTTCGGCAGGCAGGGGCAGATACGCAGTATTTT.

This clonotype has a count of ten or more. This chain joins TRBV5-1 and TRBJ2-4; either TRBD1 or TRBD2 may fit D (5 bases each). V was clipped by 0 bases and J by 0 bases, with 10 bases between them. Germline V gene lookup returns CDR1 SGHRS and CDR2 YFSETQ. The CDR3 has 16 residues. The CDR3 region is CASSLVRGEAKNIQYF. In nucleotides, the CDR3 is TGCGCCAGCAGCTTGGTGAGGGGCGAAGCCAAAAACATTCAGTACTTC.

This clonotype was seen ten or more times. V is TRBV6-6 and J is TRBJ2-2, with D hard to call. This CDR3 is 13 amino acids long. Germline CDR1 is MNHNY and CDR2 is SVGAGI (reference sequence). Trimming shortened V by 5 bases and J by 2 bases, and 6 bases separated the two germline ends. The CDR3 DNA sequence: TGTGCCAGCAGTGACACCAACACCGGGGAGCTGTTTTTT. This sequence encodes CASSDTNTGELFF.

The rearrangement uses TRBV20-1 and TRBJ2-3; the match to TRBD2 covers 8 bases. V lost 4 bases to trimming and J lost 5 bases; unmatched junction nucleotides: 14. The CDR3 runs 16 residues. Germline-derived CDR1 and CDR2 are DFQATT and SNEGSKA (reference sequence). The CDR3, as DNA: TGCAGTGCTAACCTACTAGCGGAGGGGGGCGAAGATACGCAGTATTTT. It specifies CSANLLAEGGEDTQYF.